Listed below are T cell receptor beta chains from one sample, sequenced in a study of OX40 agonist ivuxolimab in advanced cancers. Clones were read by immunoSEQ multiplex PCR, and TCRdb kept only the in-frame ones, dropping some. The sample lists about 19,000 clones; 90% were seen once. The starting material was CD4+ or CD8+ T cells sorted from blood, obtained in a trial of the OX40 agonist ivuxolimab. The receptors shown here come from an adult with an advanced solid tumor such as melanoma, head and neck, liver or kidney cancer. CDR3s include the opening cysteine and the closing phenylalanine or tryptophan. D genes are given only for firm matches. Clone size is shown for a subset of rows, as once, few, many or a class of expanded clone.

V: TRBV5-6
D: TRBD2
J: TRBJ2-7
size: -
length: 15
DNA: TGTGCCAGCAGCTTCGGGACTAGCGGGAGAGCCGAGCAGTACTTC
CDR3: CASSFGTSGRAEQYF

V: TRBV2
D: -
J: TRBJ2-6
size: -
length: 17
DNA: TGTGCCAGCAGTAATCGACCGATACAAAGTCGGGCCAACGTCCTGACTTTC
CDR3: CASSNRPIQSRANVLTF

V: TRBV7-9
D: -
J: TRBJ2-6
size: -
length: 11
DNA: TGTGCCGAGACTGTTGGTAACGTCCTGACTTTC
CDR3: CAETVGNVLTF

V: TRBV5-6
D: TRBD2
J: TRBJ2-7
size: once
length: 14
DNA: TGTGCCAGCAGCGTCCTAGCGGGAGCATCCGAGCAGTACTTC
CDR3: CASSVLAGASEQYF

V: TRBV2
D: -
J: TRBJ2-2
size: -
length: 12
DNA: TGTGCCAGCACCCCTTGGACCGGGGAGCTGTTTTTT
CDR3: CASTPWTGELFF

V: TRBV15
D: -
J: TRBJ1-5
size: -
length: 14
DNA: TGTGCCACCCGAGGGGAAACTGGATTTCAGCCCCAGCATTTT
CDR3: CATRGETGFQPQHF

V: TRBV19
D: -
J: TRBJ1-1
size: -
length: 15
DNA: TGTGCCAGCAACAACCAGGGAGACCGGAACACTGAAGCTTTCTTT
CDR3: CASNNQGDRNTEAFF

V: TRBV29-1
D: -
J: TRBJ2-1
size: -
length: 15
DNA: TGCAGCGTTTCCCTGTGGGCAGGTCTAGGAGGTGAGCAGTTCTTC
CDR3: CSVSLWAGLGGEQFF

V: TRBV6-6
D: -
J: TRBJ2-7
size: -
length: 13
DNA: TGTGCCAGCAGTAGCGACGGAGGCAACGAGCAGTACTTC
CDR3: CASSSDGGNEQYF

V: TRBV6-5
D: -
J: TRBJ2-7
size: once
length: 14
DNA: TGTGCCAGCAGCTCGGACACGGCCACCTACGAGCAGTACTTC
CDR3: CASSSDTATYEQYF

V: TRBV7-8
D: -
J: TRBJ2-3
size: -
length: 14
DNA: TGTGCCAGCAGCTGGGGACCTCGGGGGGATACGCAGTATTTT
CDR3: CASSWGPRGDTQYF

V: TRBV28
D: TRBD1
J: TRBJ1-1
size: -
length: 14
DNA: TGTGCCAGCAGTTTCAGGGGGCCCAACACTGAAGCTTTCTTT
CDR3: CASSFRGPNTEAFF

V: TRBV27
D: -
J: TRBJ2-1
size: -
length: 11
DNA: TGTGCCAGCGTCCGAGGGACAGAGCAGTTCTTC
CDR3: CASVRGTEQFF

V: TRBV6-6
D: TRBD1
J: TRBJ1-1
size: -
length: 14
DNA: TGTGCCAGCAGCTCCGGACAGGGTCGAACTGAAGCTTTCTTT
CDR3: CASSSGQGRTEAFF

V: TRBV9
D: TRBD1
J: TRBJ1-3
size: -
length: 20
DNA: TGTGCCAGCAGCGACGGACAGGGGGCCACCCCTTATTACTCTGGAAACACCATATATTTT
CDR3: CASSDGQGATPYYSGNTIYF

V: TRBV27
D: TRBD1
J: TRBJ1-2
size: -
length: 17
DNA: TGTGCCAGCAGTCTCACGTCGACAGGGATCGGCGACTATGGCTACACCTTC
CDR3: CASSLTSTGIGDYGYTF

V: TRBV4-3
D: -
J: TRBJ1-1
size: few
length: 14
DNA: TGCGCCAGCAGCGGACTACAGGGTAGCACTGAAGCTTTCTTT
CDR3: CASSGLQGSTEAFF

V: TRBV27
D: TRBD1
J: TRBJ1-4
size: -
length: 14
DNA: TGTGCCAGCAGTTTATTGGGGACAGATGAAAAACTGTTTTTT
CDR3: CASSLLGTDEKLFF

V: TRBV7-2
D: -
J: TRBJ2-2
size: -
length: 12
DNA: TGTGCCAGCAGCTTAGGCACCGGGGAGCTGTTTTTT
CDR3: CASSLGTGELFF

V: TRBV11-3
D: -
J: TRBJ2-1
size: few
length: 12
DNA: TGTGCCAGCAGCTTAGAGAGCGGAGAGCAGTTCTTC
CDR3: CASSLESGEQFF

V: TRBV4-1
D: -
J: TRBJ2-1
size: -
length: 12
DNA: TGCGCCAGCAGCCAACTAGGAAATGAGCAGTTCTTC
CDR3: CASSQLGNEQFF

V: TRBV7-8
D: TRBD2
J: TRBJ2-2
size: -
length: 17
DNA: TGTGCCAGCAGCTTAGGGGTAGCGGGAGGGCCTAACGGGGAGCTGTTTTTT
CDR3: CASSLGVAGGPNGELFF

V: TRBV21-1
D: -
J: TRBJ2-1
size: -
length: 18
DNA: TGTGCCAGCAGCAAACCTAACGGACAGGGAGCCTTTTACAATGAGCAGTTCTTC
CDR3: CASSKPNGQGAFYNEQFF

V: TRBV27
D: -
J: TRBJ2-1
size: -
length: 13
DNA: TGTGCCAGCAGTTTTGGGTCTGAAAATGAGCAGTTCTTC
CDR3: CASSFGSENEQFF

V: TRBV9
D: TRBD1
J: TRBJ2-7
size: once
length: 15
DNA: TGTGCCAGCAGCGTAAGAGGGCAGGGGGCGGACGAGCAGTACTTC
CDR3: CASSVRGQGADEQYF

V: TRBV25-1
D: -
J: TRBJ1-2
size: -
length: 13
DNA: TGTGCCAGCACCTATGCGGGGGCTGATGGCTACACCTTC
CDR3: CASTYAGADGYTF

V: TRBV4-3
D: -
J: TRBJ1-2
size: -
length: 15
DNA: TGCGCCAGCAGCCAAGGGTCCAACAATAACTATGGCTACACCTTC
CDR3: CASSQGSNNNYGYTF

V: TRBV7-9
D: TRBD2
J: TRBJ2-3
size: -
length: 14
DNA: TGTGCCAGCAGCTCTAGCGGGAGCACAGATACGCAGTATTTT
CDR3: CASSSSGSTDTQYF

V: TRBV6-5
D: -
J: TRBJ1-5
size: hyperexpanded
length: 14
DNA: TGTGCCAGCAGTTACGCGGGACGAAATCAGCCCCAGCATTTT
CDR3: CASSYAGRNQPQHF

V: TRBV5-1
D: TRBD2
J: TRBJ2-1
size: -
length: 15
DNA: TGCGCCAGCAGCCGGACTAGCGGGGACTACAATGAGCAGTTCTTC
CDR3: CASSRTSGDYNEQFF

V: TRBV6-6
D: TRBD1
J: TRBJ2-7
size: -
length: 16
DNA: TGTGCCAGCAGTACCACCGGGACAGAGATCGACTACGAGCAGTACTTC
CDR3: CASSTTGTEIDYEQYF

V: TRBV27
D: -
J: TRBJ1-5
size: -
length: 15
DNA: TGTGCCAGCAGTCCCCCCGGCGCTAGCAATCAGCCCCAGCATTTT
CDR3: CASSPPGASNQPQHF

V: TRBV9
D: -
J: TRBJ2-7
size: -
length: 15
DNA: TGTGCCAGCAGCGTAGGGGGCGCAGGGTCTGTCGAGCAGTACTTC
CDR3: CASSVGGAGSVEQYF

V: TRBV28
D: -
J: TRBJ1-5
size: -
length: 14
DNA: TGTGCCAGCGGAATTCCGTATGGCAATCAGCCCCAGCATTTT
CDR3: CASGIPYGNQPQHF

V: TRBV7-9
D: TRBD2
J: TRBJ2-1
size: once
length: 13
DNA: TGTGCCAGCAGCCCGGGGACTAGGAATGAGCAGTTCTTC
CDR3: CASSPGTRNEQFF

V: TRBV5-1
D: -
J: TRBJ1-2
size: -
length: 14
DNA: TGCGCCAGCAGCCAACGGCCCCTTTACTATGGCTACACCTTC
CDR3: CASSQRPLYYGYTF

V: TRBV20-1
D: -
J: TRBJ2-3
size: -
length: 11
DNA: TGCAGTGCTAAAGCCCGGGATACGCAGTATTTT
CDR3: CSAKARDTQYF

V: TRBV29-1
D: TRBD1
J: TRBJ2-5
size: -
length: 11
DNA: TGCAGCGTCGTCGGGACAGCCAAAGTGTACTTC
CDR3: CSVVGTAKVYF

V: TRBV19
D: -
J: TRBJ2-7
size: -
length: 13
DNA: TGTGCCAGTAGTATCGGGACACCCTACGAGCAGTACTTC
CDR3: CASSIGTPYEQYF

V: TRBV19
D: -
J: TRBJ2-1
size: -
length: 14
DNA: TGTGCCAGTAGTATCTGGCTAGCAGGCAATGAGCAGTTCTTC
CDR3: CASSIWLAGNEQFF

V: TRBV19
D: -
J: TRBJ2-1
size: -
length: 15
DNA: TGTGCCAGTAGTATAGGTAACAGGGTTGGCAATGAGCAGTTCTTC
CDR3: CASSIGNRVGNEQFF

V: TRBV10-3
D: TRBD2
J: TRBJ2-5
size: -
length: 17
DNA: TGTGCCATCAGCCCTCCCCCCCAGCGGGGGTTACAAGAGACCCAGTACTTC
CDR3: CAISPPPQRGLQETQYF

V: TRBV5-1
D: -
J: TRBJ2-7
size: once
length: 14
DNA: TGCGCCAGCAGCTTGGTTGACCATACGGGCGAGCAGTACTTC
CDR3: CASSLVDHTGEQYF

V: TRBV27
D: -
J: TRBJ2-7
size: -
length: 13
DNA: TGTGCCACCAGTTCGGGCCTATCCTACGAGCAGTACTTC
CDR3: CATSSGLSYEQYF

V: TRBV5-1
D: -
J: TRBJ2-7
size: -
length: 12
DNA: TGCGCCAGCAGCTTGAGATCCGAAGAGCAGTACTTC
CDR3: CASSLRSEEQYF

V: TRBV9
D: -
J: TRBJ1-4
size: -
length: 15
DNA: TGTGCCAGCAGCTCCGGACTGGCAACTAATGAAAAACTGTTTTTT
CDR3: CASSSGLATNEKLFF

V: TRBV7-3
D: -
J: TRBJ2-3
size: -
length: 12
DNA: TGTGCCAGCAGCCCAGGGTCAGATACGCAGTATTTT
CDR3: CASSPGSDTQYF